The 17 T cell receptor beta chains given below trace back to one sample, sequenced in a study of long-term antiretroviral therapy in people with HIV. Sequencing relied on immunoSEQ assay v3.0, run at survey level. The assay was immunoSEQ multiplex PCR, and TCRdb's table has in-frame clones only and misses some. The sample includes 20,000 to 25,000 clones, around 87% of them seen just once. The source was unsorted PBMCs, collected approximately 2.5 years after starting antiretroviral therapy. These receptor sequences come from a woman between 45 and 65 years old with HIV.

This chain uses TRBV4-1 with TRBJ1-2; 7 nucleotides match TRBD1. The V and J ends lost 0 bases and 4 bases, in that order; junction bases with no gene match: 11. In germline, CDR1 is MGHRA, CDR2 YSYEKL. The CDR3 contains 17 residues. CDR3 in amino acids: CASSQDHPDRAFYGYTF. In DNA form, the CDR3 reads TGCGCCAGCAGCCAAGATCACCCAGACAGGGCCTTCTATGGCTACACCTTC.

J is TRBJ1-4 and V is TRBV28; no definite D call. The length of the CDR3 is 14 residues. Germline loops: CDR1 MDHEN, CDR2 SYDVKM. V was clipped by 10 bases and J by 6 bases, with 18 bases between them. Written as DNA, the CDR3 is TGTGCCACCAATACCTTGCGATGGGATGAAAAACTGTTTTTT. This codes for CATNTLRWDEKLFF.

The chain uses TRBV14 and TRBJ2-7; perhaps TRBD2 as D (5 bases). The V and J ends lost 1 base and 12 bases respectively, with 16 bases between them. The CDR3 covers 13 residues. The V gene's germline CDR1 is SGHDN and CDR2 FVKESK. The DNA of the CDR3 is TGTGCCAGCAGCCAAGGTGCCCTAGCCTCCCGGTACTTC. It encodes CASSQGALASRYF.

The gene calls are TRBV27 and TRBJ1-1; D is possibly TRBD1 (6 bases). Deletions cut 3 bases from V and 7 bases from J, with 15 bases between. Germline assignment: CDR1 MNHEY and CDR2 SMNVEV (reference sequence). The CDR3 loop spans 14 amino acids. The CDR3 DNA reads as TGTGCCAGCAGTTTGGCCAGGGGCAGTGATGAAGCTTTCTTT. Protein product: CASSLARGSDEAFF.

The chain combines TRBV4-1 with TRBJ2-7; D uncertain. The CDR3 totals 14 residues. V lost 3 bases and J lost 3, with 12 bases in between. CDR1 MGHRA and CDR2 YSYEKL come from the germline V gene. In nucleotides, the CDR3 is TGCGCCAGCAGCCAGGCGGTCGGCGTCTACGAGCAGTACTTC. Its translation is CASSQAVGVYEQYF.

The genes are TRBV7-2 and TRBJ2-5, with D unresolved. Trimming removed 5 bases from V and 5 bases from J, with 18 bases in between. CDR3 length: 15 residues. Germline assignment: CDR1 SGHTA and CDR2 FQGNSA. CDR3 in DNA: TGTGCCAGCAGCGACCTAGGGTCGGGTAGGGAGACCCAGTACTTC. Protein: CASSDLGSGRETQYF.

The chain joins TRBV7-9 to TRBJ2-7; 11 nucleotides align to TRBD2. V was pared by 5 bases and J by 6 bases, with 12 bases of the junction left unmatched. This CDR3 comprises 16 residues. The germline V gene has CDR1 SEHNR and CDR2 FQNEAQ (reference sequence). The CDR3 DNA follows: TGTGCCAGCAGCCCAAGACTAGCGGGAAATGTTTTCGAGCAGTACTTC. It encodes CASSPRLAGNVFEQYF.

V usage is TRBV28 and J usage is TRBJ2-7, with 10 bases lining up with TRBD2. The CDR3 is 13 residues long. After removal of 6 bases from V and 6 bases from J, the junction contained 5 bases not matched to a gene. Germline V gene lookup returns CDR1 MDHEN and CDR2 SYDVKM. DNA for the CDR3: TGTGCCAGCAGCCCACTAGCGGGGTCCGAGCAGTACTTC. Protein sequence: CASSPLAGSEQYF. The full variable domain, rest sourced from reference TRBV28 and TRBJ2-7, is DVKVTQSSRYLVKRTGEKVFLECVQDMDHENMFWYRQDPGLGLRLIYFSYDVKMKEKGDIPEGYSVSREKKERFSLILESASTNQTSMYLCASSPLAGSEQYFGPGTRLTVT.

The rearrangement uses TRBV7-2 and TRBJ2-7, with TRBD2 matching 7 bases. V lost 1 base to trimming and J lost 3 bases; unmatched junction nucleotides: 6. CDR1 and CDR2 from the germline V gene are SGHTA and FQGNSA. The CDR3 consists of 15 residues. CDR3 region: CASSLGLAVNYEQYF. CDR3 sequence (DNA): TGTGCCAGCAGCTTAGGGCTAGCGGTCAACTACGAGCAGTACTTC.

The gene calls are TRBV5-1 and TRBJ1-4, with D hard to call. V was pared by 6 bases and J by 0 bases, with 9 bases between. Germline CDR1 SGHRS, CDR2 YFSETQ. The CDR3 loop spans 14 amino acids. CDR3: CASTLGTTNEKLFF. The CDR3 DNA sequence: TGCGCCAGCACCCTAGGGACAACTAATGAAAAACTGTTTTTT.

In DNA form, the CDR3 reads TGTGCCAGCAGTGAATGGGGATCGGAAAGGACCCAGTACTTC. Translating gives CASSEWGSERTQYF. This rearrangement joins TRBV2 to TRBJ2-5, with D uncertain. In germline, CDR1 is SNHLY, CDR2 FYNNEI. This CDR3 is 14 amino acids long. The V gene lost 2 bases and the J gene lost 7 bases, with 14 bases spanning the gap.

The rearrangement joins TRBV6-1 to TRBJ2-1; 8 positions agree with TRBD2. This CDR3 spans 16 amino acids. Losses at the gene ends were 0 bases for V and 4 bases for J; bases not matched to a gene: 5. Germline V gives CDR1 MNHNS, CDR2 SASEGT. The CDR3 sequence: CASSEALAGLYNEQFF. CDR3 nucleotides: TGTGCCAGCAGTGAAGCGCTAGCGGGCCTGTACAATGAGCAGTTCTTC.

The chain uses TRBV20-1 and TRBJ2-1; D gene uncertain. The CDR3 covers 11 residues. Germline V CDR1 and CDR2: DFQATT, SNEGSKA (reference sequence). V lost 3 bases and J lost 10, with 10 bases in between. CDR3 nucleotides: TGCAGTGCTAGGAAAGTAGGAGAGCAGTTCTTC. This translates into CSARKVGEQFF.

This chain links TRBV27 with TRBJ2-5; maybe TRBD2 (6 bases). The CDR3 sequence is 14 residues long. Germline values: CDR1 MNHEY, CDR2 SMNVEV (reference sequence). V lost 8 bases, J lost 5 bases, and 18 bases lay in between. As DNA, the CDR3 is TGTGCCAGCCGTACTGAGTGGGGGGAGGAGACCCAGTACTTC. Amino acids: CASRTEWGEETQYF.

V usage is TRBV18 and J usage is TRBJ1-1, with D uncertain. CDR1 is KGHSH, CDR2 LQKENI, per germline. The CDR3 is 14 residues long. V dropped 2 bases and J dropped 0 bases, with 7 bases sitting between them. CDR3 residues: CASSPRELNTEAFF. Written as DNA, the CDR3 is TGTGCCAGCTCACCAAGGGAGCTGAACACTGAAGCTTTCTTT. Combining the CDR3 with reference TRBV18 and TRBJ1-1 gives the whole variable domain NAGVMQNPRHLVRRRGQEARLRCSPMKGHSHVYWYRQLPEEGLKFMVYLQKENIIDESGMPKERFSAEFPKEGPSILRIQQVVRGDSAAYFCASSPRELNTEAFFGQGTRLTVV.

The chain recombines TRBV5-4 with TRBJ1-3, with 7 positions matching TRBD1. The CDR3 sequence is 15 residues long. Trimming cost V 3 bases and J 5 bases; bases outside gene matches: 8. Germline CDR1 reads SGHNT; CDR2 reads YYREEE (reference sequence). CDR3: CASSWGGQSRNTIYF. CDR3 nucleotides: TGTGCCAGCAGCTGGGGGGGACAGAGCCGAAACACCATATATTTT.

J is TRBJ1-5 and V is TRBV5-1, with no clear D. V was clipped by 0 bases and J by 0 bases, with 7 bases between them. The CDR3 has 15 amino acids. CDR1 is SGHRS, CDR2 YFSETQ, per germline. In nucleotides, the CDR3 is TGCGCCAGCAGCTTGGACGGGTCTAGCAATCAGCCCCAGCATTTT. The encoded protein is CASSLDGSSNQPQHF. Drawing the rest from reference TRBV5-1 and TRBJ1-5, the complete variable domain is KAGVTQTPRYLIKTRGQQVTLSCSPISGHRSVSWYQQTPGQGLQFLFEYFSETQRNKGNFPGRFSGRQFSNSRSEMNVSTLELGDSALYLCASSLDGSSNQPQHFGDGTRLSIL.